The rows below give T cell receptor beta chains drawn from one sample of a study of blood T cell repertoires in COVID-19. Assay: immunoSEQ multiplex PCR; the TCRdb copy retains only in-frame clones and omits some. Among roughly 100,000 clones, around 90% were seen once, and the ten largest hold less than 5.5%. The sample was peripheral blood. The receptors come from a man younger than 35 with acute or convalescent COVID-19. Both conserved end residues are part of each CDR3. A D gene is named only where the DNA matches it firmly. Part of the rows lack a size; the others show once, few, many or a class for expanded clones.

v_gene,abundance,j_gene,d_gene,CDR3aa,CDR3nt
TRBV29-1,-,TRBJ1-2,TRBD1,CSVGTGQRYTF,TGCAGCGTTGGGACAGGGCAGCGCTACACCTTC
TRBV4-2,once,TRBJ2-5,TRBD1,CASSQETGGFGTQYF,TGTGCCAGCAGCCAAGAAACAGGGGGTTTTGGGACCCAGTACTTC
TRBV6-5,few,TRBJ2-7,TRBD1,CASSPFPGQAYEQYF,TGTGCCAGCAGCCCGTTCCCGGGACAGGCCTACGAGCAGTACTTC
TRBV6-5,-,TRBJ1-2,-,CASSYVTGRSYGYTF,TGTGCCAGCAGTTACGTTACGGGGAGATCATATGGCTACACCTTC
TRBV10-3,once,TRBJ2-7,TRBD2,CAISDPGTSGGYEQYF,TGTGCCATCAGTGACCCAGGGACTAGCGGGGGCTACGAGCAGTACTTC
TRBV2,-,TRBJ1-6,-,CASSRNGIQNSPLHF,TGTGCCAGCAGTCGCAACGGGATTCAAAATTCACCCCTCCACTTT
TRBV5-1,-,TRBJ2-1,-,CASRQGTNEQFF,TGCGCCAGCAGACAGGGAACCAATGAGCAGTTCTTC
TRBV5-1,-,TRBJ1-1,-,CASSPSSPERAFF,TGCGCCAGCAGTCCATCTAGCCCCGAACGAGCTTTCTTT
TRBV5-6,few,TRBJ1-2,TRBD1,CASSPTTGEFSYTF,TGTGCCAGCAGCCCTACGACAGGGGAGTTTAGCTACACCTTC
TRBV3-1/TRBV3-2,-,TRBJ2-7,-,CASSQEGLEQYF,TGTGCCAGCAGCCAGGAGGGACTTGAGCAGTACTTC
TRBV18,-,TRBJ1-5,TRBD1,CASSAGAGGYSNQPQHF,TGTGCCAGCTCCGCAGGGGCAGGGGGCTATAGCAATCAGCCCCAGCATTTT
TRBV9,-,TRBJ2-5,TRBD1,CASSPRTGQETQYF,TGTGCCAGCAGCCCGCGGACAGGGCAAGAGACCCAGTACTTC
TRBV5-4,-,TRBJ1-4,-,CASSFGGGEKLFF,TGTGCCAGCAGCTTTGGGGGAGGCGAAAAACTGTTTTTT
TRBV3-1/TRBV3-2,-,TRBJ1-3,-,CASSQDWPRTSGNTIYF,TGTGCCAGCAGCCAAGATTGGCCCAGGACTTCTGGAAACACCATATATTTT
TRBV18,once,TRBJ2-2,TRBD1,CASSPDRTGELFF,TGTGCCAGCTCACCGGACAGGACCGGGGAGCTGTTTTTT
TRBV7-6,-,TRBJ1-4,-,CASSSMQGTTEKLFF,TGTGCCAGCAGCTCAATGCAGGGGACCACAGAAAAACTGTTTTTT
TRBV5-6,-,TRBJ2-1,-,CASNTGHSYNEQFF,TGTGCCAGCAATACAGGGCATTCCTACAATGAGCAGTTCTTC
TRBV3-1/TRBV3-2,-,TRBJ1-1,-,CASSRRGDTEAFF,TGTGCCAGCAGCAGACGGGGGGACACTGAAGCTTTCTTT
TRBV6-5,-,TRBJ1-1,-,CASSLTFGGTEAFF,TGTGCCAGCAGTTTGACATTCGGTGGGACTGAAGCTTTCTTT
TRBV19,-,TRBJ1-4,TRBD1,CASTRTGSREKLFF,TGTGCCAGTACCCGGACAGGGAGTCGTGAAAAACTGTTTTTT
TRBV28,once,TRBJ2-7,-,CASKGLLYEQYF,TGTGCCAGCAAGGGACTGCTCTACGAGCAGTACTTC
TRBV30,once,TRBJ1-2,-,CAWSVRQYGYTF,TGTGCCTGGAGTGTACGACAGTATGGCTACACCTTC
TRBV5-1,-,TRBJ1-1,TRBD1,CASSLGTENTEAFF,TGCGCCAGCAGCTTAGGGACAGAGAACACTGAAGCTTTCTTT
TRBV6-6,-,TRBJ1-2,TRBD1,CASSYPLQGIYGYTF,TGTGCCAGCAGTTACCCGCTACAGGGGATCTATGGCTACACCTTC
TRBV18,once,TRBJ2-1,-,CASSQGQEVNEQFF,TGTGCCAGCTCCCAGGGGCAGGAAGTAAATGAGCAGTTCTTC
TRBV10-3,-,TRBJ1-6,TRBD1,CAISGDRSSYNSPLHF,TGTGCCATCAGTGGGGACAGGAGCTCCTATAATTCACCCCTCCACTTT
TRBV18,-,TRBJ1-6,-,CASSPDDRFNSPLHF,TGTGCCAGCTCACCGGACGACAGGTTTAATTCACCCCTCCACTTT
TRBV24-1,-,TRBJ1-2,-,CATSDFPGIYGYTF,TGTGCCACCAGTGATTTTCCGGGAATCTATGGCTACACCTTC
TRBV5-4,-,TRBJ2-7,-,CASSFSDRSNEQYF,TGTGCCAGCAGCTTCAGCGACAGGAGCAACGAGCAGTACTTC
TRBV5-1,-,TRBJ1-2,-,CASSLEGVDGYTF,TGCGCCAGCAGCTTGGAGGGGGTCGATGGCTACACCTTC
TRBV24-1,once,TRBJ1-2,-,CATSDWGGSGYTF,TGTGCCACCAGTGATTGGGGGGGCAGTGGCTACACCTTC
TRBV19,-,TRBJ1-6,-,CASSTQGRSPSPLHF,TGTGCCAGTAGTACCCAGGGAAGAAGCCCGTCACCCCTCCACTTT